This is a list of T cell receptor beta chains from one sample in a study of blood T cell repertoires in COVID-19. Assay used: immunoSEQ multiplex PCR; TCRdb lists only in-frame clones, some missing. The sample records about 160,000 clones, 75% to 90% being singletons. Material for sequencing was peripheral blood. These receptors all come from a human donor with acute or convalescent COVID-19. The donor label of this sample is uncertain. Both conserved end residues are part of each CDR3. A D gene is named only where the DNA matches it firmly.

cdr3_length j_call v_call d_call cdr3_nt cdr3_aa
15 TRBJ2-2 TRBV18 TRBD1 TGTGCCAGCTCACTGGGACAGCCTAACACCGGGGAGCTGTTTTTT CASSLGQPNTGELFF
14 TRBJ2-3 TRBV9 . TGTGCCAGCAGTCCCAGGGGGGTGCCAGATACGCAGTATTTT CASSPRGVPDTQYF
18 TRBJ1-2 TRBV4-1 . TGCGCCAGCAGCCAGGGAAAGCGGACAGACGAACTTAATGGTGGCTACACCTTC CASSQGKRTDELNGGYTF
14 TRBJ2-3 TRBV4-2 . TGTGCCAGCAGCCAAAGGAGAGGGGGAGATACGCAGTATTTT CASSQRRGGDTQYF
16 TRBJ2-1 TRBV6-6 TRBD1 TGTGCCAGCAGTTATCGGAAGTCAGGGGGCTACAATGAGCAGTTCTTC CASSYRKSGGYNEQFF
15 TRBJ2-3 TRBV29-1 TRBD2 TGCAGCGTTGTTGAGTCGCGGGGGGTTGCAGATACGCAGTATTTT CSVVESRGVADTQYF
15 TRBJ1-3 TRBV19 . TGTGCCAGTAGTCTTACAGGATACTCTGGAAACACCATATATTTT CASSLTGYSGNTIYF
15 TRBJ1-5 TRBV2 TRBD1 TGTGCCAGCGGAAGACAGGGCGAGAGCAATCAGCCCCAGCATTTT CASGRQGESNQPQHF
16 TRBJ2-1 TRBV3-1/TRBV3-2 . TGTGCCAGCAGCCAAGATCGGTTGAGCTCCTACAATGAGCAGTTCTTC CASSQDRLSSYNEQFF
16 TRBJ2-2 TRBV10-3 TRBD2 TGTGCCATCAGTCTAGCGGTAGCGGGACCCACCGGGGAGCTGTTTTTT CAISLAVAGPTGELFF
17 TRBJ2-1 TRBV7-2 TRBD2 TGTGCCAGCAGCCCATGGACTAGCGGGGGTTCCTACAATGAGCAGTTCTTC CASSPWTSGGSYNEQFF